The next 18 T cell receptor beta chains were all read from a single sample in a study of T-cell reconstitution after alpha-beta-depleted transplantation in children. Unique molecular identifiers were incorporated during preparation of the TCRbeta library. TCRdb processed the PCR reads anew with MiXCR; each CDR3 protein has one entry. Here the sample spans about 500,000 distinct CDR3 sequences, about an eighth being singletons. Sequences were derived from PBMCs, mostly from graft donor cells, sampled 180 days after TCRalphabeta/CD19-depleted stem cell transplant. Receptor source: a female patient under 10 years old who had a stem cell transplant for aplastic anemia, so the T cells may come from the graft donor.

The CDR3 DNA is TGTGCCAGCAGCTTAGGACGGTTTTGGACAGGGCGCAATCAGCCCCAGCATTTT. This gives the protein CASSLGRFWTGRNQPQHF. The V call is TRBV7-8, the J call TRBJ1-5; the match to TRBD1 covers 8 bases. CDR1 and CDR2 from the germline V gene are SGHVS and FQNEAQ. This CDR3 has 18 residues. Unmatched junction bases numbered 10, after V lost 1 base and J lost 2 bases. The full variable domain, its missing parts supplied by reference TRBV7-8 and TRBJ1-5, is GAGVSQSPRYKVAKRGQDVALRCDPISGHVSLFWYQQALGQGPEFLTYFQNEAQLDKSGLPSDRFFAERPEGSVSTLKIQRTQQEDSAVYLCASSLGRFWTGRNQPQHFGDGTRLSIL.

This chain connects TRBV27 to TRBJ1-5; 12 bases are a match to TRBD1. The CDR3 consists of 16 residues. J was trimmed by 3 bases and V by 2 bases; bases with no gene match: 2. In germline, CDR1 is MNHEY, CDR2 SMNVEV (reference sequence). CDR3 bases: TGTGCCAGCAGTTTAGGGACAGGGGGCAACAATCAGCCCCAGCATTTT. Amino acids: CASSLGTGGNNQPQHF.

The genes are TRBV12-3 or TRBV12-4 and TRBJ1-5; D gene unclear. The CDR3 extends over 16 amino acids. V lost 0 bases and J lost 1, with 10 bases in between. In DNA form, the CDR3 reads TGTGCCAGCAGTTTAGCTTTCCTGGGGAGCAATCAGCCCCAGCATTTT. Translating gives CASSLAFLGSNQPQHF.

This clonotype was detected only a few times. Written as DNA, the CDR3 is TGCAGCGTTGGGCAGACCTCTAATGAAAAACTGTTTTTT. Translating gives CSVGQTSNEKLFF. This chain uses TRBV29-1 with TRBJ1-4; no clear D. Germline V gives CDR1 SQVTM, CDR2 ANQGSEA. With 4 bases removed from V and 3 bases from J, the gap between germline ends came to 9 bases. The CDR3 length is 13 residues.

This clonotype has a handful of counts. The genes are TRBV29-1 and TRBJ1-2; D is possibly TRBD1 (5 bases). Per the germline V gene, CDR1 is SQVTM and CDR2 is ANQGSEA. The CDR3 totals 15 residues. V lost 6 bases, J lost 4 bases, and 21 bases lay in between. The CDR3 region is CSVGVQGPGLYGYTF. In nucleotides, the CDR3 is TGCAGCGTGGGGGTTCAAGGCCCGGGACTCTATGGCTACACCTTC.

This clonotype was found a few times. This chain connects TRBV12-3 or TRBV12-4 to TRBJ2-1; D possibly corresponds to TRBD2 (6 bases). The ends were cut back, 5 bases at V and 4 bases at J, with 15 bases in the middle. The CDR3 is made up of 15 amino acids. The CDR3: CASSPGLSGYNEQFF. The CDR3 DNA reads as TGTGCCAGCAGTCCCGGACTATCGGGATACAATGAGCAGTTCTTC.

The V call is TRBV20-1, the J call TRBJ2-1; TRBD1 is a possible D gene (6 bases). The germline V and J ends were trimmed by 7 bases and 0 bases, with 10 bases remaining between them. Germline assignment: CDR1 DFQATT and CDR2 SNEGSKA (reference sequence). The CDR3 has 13 amino acids. The CDR3, as DNA: TGCAGTGGTCAGGGGAGCTCCTACAATGAGCAGTTCTTC. Its protein product is CSGQGSSYNEQFF.

The gene calls are TRBV20-1 and TRBJ1-5; D possibly corresponds to TRBD1 (5 bases). CDR3 length equals 14 residues. Trimming removed 3 bases at V and 5 bases at J, with 14 bases between. From germline, CDR1 is DFQATT and CDR2 SNEGSKA (reference sequence). The CDR3 DNA sequence: TGCAGTGCTAGTGGGCGAGGACAAGATCAGCCCCAGCATTTT. Protein product: CSASGRGQDQPQHF.

This rearrangement joins TRBV12-3 or TRBV12-4 to TRBJ1-2; no clear D gene. This CDR3 contains 13 residues. Trimming stripped 2 bases from V and 3 bases from J, with 7 bases between. The CDR3 is CASSLLGYYGYTF. CDR3 nucleotide sequence: TGTGCCAGCAGTTTACTGGGTTACTATGGCTACACCTTC.

The chain has TRBV7-2 and TRBJ2-2; 8 bases map to TRBD2. J lost 5 bases, V lost 3 bases, and 8 bases had no gene match. From germline, CDR1 is SGHTA and CDR2 FQGNSA. The CDR3 runs to 16 residues. CDR3 residues: CASSFTGTRRTGELFF. CDR3 DNA: TGTGCCAGCAGCTTTACCGGGACTAGGAGGACCGGGGAGCTGTTTTTT.

A remark on this clonotype: A much larger clone differs by one base, so this may be a read error. The chain carries TRBV28 and TRBJ2-3; D is possibly TRBD1 (5 bases). CDR3 length: 15 amino acids. Germline loops: CDR1 MDHEN, CDR2 SYDVKM. In DNA, the CDR3 is TGTGCCAGCAGTTCCCTCCCAGACAGCACAAATACGCAGTATTTT. The encoded protein is CASSSLPDSTNTQYF.

This clonotype was seen a few times. CDR3 bases: TGTGCCAGCAGTTTAGGGGCGCGGAGGGAGCAGTACTTC. Protein product: CASSLGARREQYF. The rearrangement uses TRBV12-3 or TRBV12-4 and TRBJ2-7, with TRBD2 as a possible D gene (5 bases). The CDR3 extends over 13 amino acids. V was shortened by 1 base and J by 7 bases, with 11 bases between the two germline ends.

This clonotype was detected a few times. The J gene is TRBJ1-3, the V gene TRBV7-2; the D gene is possibly TRBD1 (5 bases). CDR3 size: 16 residues. Germline CDR1 SGHTA, CDR2 FQGNSA. The germline V and J ends were trimmed by 2 bases and 2 bases, with 13 bases remaining between them. The DNA for the CDR3 is TGTGCCAGCAGCTTAAAGGGGCTAACCCCTGGAAACACCATATATTTT. Its translation is CASSLKGLTPGNTIYF.

This clonotype was picked up a small number of times. V gene TRBV20-1 combines with J gene TRBJ2-1; weak D call: TRBD2 (6 bases). CDR1 and CDR2 from the germline V gene are DFQATT and SNEGSKA (reference sequence). This CDR3 is built from 16 residues. Trimming removed 3 bases at V and 2 bases at J, with 17 bases between. This CDR3 is CSASLTSHDTYNEQFF. CDR3 in DNA: TGCAGTGCTAGCCTAACTAGCCACGATACCTACAATGAGCAGTTCTTC.

The CDR3 DNA reads TGTGCCAGCACTTTCCCGGGACAGGGGGCAAAGTCCGGAAACACCATATATTTT. Amino acid sequence: CASTFPGQGAKSGNTIYF. The chain joins TRBV12-3 or TRBV12-4 to TRBJ1-3, with TRBD1 matching 12 bases. CDR3 length equals 18 residues. V was clipped by 7 bases and J by 4 bases; unmatched bases: 14.

This clonotype was seen many times. This rearrangement joins TRBV20-1 to TRBJ2-1; TRBD2 is a possible D gene (5 bases). Germline CDR1 is DFQATT and CDR2 is SNEGSKA (reference sequence). The CDR3 covers 13 residues. Trimming removed 4 bases at V and 5 bases at J, with 12 bases between. CDR3 residues: CSAIKWENNEQFF. CDR3 in DNA: TGCAGTGCTATTAAATGGGAGAACAATGAGCAGTTCTTC.

The chain couples TRBV29-1 to TRBJ2-7; TRBD1 aligns across 7 bases. J lost 1 base, V lost 6 bases, and 6 bases had no gene match. Looked up from germline, CDR1 is SQVTM and CDR2 is ANQGSEA. This CDR3 spans 13 amino acids. The CDR3 is CSVGDSVSYEQYF. The CDR3, as DNA: TGCAGCGTAGGGGACAGCGTATCCTACGAGCAGTACTTC.

In its sample, this clonotype was seen a few times. CDR3 sequence (DNA): TGTGCCAGCAGCTCAGGGAGCGGCAATCAGCCCCAGCATTTT. Protein product: CASSSGSGNQPQHF. The chain combines TRBV7-9 with TRBJ1-5; D might be TRBD1 (5 bases). V lost 4 bases and J 2 bases, leaving 9 bases between the germline ends. This CDR3 is 14 amino acids long. Per the germline V gene, CDR1 is SEHNR and CDR2 is FQNEAQ (reference sequence).